This T cell receptor beta chain was recovered during a study of OX40 agonist ivuxolimab in advanced cancers. Turning to the overall study: Ivuxolimab, which targeted the costimulatory receptor OX40 (CD134), was an agonistic, fully human IgG2 monoclonal antibody. Intravenous ivuxolimab was administered to patients every 2 weeks at six dose levels: 0.01, 0.1, 0.3, 1.5, 3 and 10 mg/kg. The paper covers the monotherapy dose-escalation part of the phase I ivuxolimab trial, which included N of about 50 patients. The point of sequencing TCRbeta in the periphery was to test whether ivuxolimab changed TCR sequence diversity and drove clonal T-cell expansion. A male proportion of roughly 80% and a mean age of roughly 55 years, ranging from roughly 23 to 90, were recorded for the dose-escalation cohort. Of the approximately 50 dose-escalation patients, hepatocellular carcinoma was present in roughly 19, melanoma in around 15, renal cell carcinoma in 9 and head and neck cancer in 9. Partial responses occurred in three dose-escalation patients: two with cutaneous melanoma and one with hepatocellular carcinoma. Prior anti-PD-1, anti-PD-L1 or anti-CTLA-4 therapy was permitted, and checkpoint inhibitors had been received by 40% to 50% of dose-escalation patients.

Beyond this particular receptor, the publication reports: Partial responders in the 0.1-3.0 mg/kg groups had among the lowest normalized peripheral clonal expansion, especially among CD8+ T cells. After ivuxolimab, expanded clones were on average more numerous among CD8+ T cells than among CD4+ T cells. Low levels of normalized T-cell clonal expansion were also shown by some nonresponding patients. The antigen specificity of the peripheral T cells that underwent clonal expansion was not determined. At doses of 0.1 to 3.0 mg/kg, clonal expansion of both CD4+ and CD8+ T cells in blood was seen between baseline and week 6.

Points on this clone: The antigen this receptor binds is unknown. No per-base quality is available; no much larger clone lies one base away.

For sequencing of the TCRbeta CDR3 region, genomic DNA was extracted from the sorted cells. TCRbeta CDR3 regions were sequenced using the immunoSEQ Assay. As stored in TCRdb, this immuneACCESS dataset retains in-frame rearrangements with V and J assigned. A fraction of the clones does not appear; measured against another copy, unresolved V genes explain less than half of the discrepancy, and the remainder lacks a known reason. Counted in this sample were 50,000 or so clones; 65% to 85% of them appeared once. The ten largest clones take up around 2% of the sample. The trial excluded patients who had a history of autoimmune disease or were on systemic immunosuppression. Peripheral blood for TCR sequencing was collected from all dose cohorts at baseline, on cycle 4 day 1, and on cycle 7 day 1. The samples were taken from a phase I, first-in-human, multicenter, open-label dose-escalation trial of ivuxolimab. Adults with locally advanced or metastatic melanoma, renal cell carcinoma, hepatocellular carcinoma or head and neck squamous cell carcinoma were enrolled in the trial. CD4+ and CD8+ T cells were sorted separately from peripheral blood before TCR sequencing.

The CDR3 runs 15 residues from the cysteine to the phenylalanine. This entry keeps only the CDR3 DNA: 45 bases, framed from base 1. The germline V end is reduced by 2 bases and the J end by 4 bases; junction bases left unmatched: 3. As encoded in the germline V gene, CDR1 is MDHEN while CDR2 is SYDVKM. This clonotype was obtained from an adult with an advanced solid tumor such as melanoma, head and neck, liver or kidney cancer. Here the sequenced sample was CD4+ or CD8+ T cells sorted from blood, taken in a trial of the OX40 agonist ivuxolimab. The sequence is built from TRBV28 and TRBJ2-5; 11 bases in the middle match TRBD2. The base sequence is TGTGCCAGCAGTTTAACAACTAGCGGGAGAGAGACCCAGTACTTC. It translates to CASSLTTSGRETQYF.